These 15 T cell receptor beta chains came from one sample sequenced in a study of cytomegalovirus exposure and HLA in healthy donors. PCR amplification relied on 60 Vbeta primers (plus 13 Jbeta primers). TCRdb's copy holds only in-frame clones and misses some; the assay was immunoSEQ multiplex PCR. This repertoire shows about 74,000 clones, 55% to 85% found once; its top ten account for roughly 10%. Specimen: PBMCs. The receptor set was obtained from a woman between 35 and 50 years old in good health and CMV-seropositive.

The rearrangement links TRBV29-1 to TRBJ2-3, with TRBD1 matching over 7 bases. CDR3 length equals 11 residues. With V trimmed by 6 bases and J by 10 bases, 7 bases remained unmatched. The germline CDR1 and CDR2 sequences are SQVTM and ANQGSEA. In DNA, the CDR3 is TGCAGCGTCTTACGACAGGGTGCGCAGTATTTT. The encoded protein is CSVLRQGAQYF.

The chain recombines TRBV4-3 with TRBJ2-7; D remains ambiguous. Germline V CDR1 and CDR2: LGHNA, YSLEER. V was clipped by 0 bases and J by 0 bases, with 9 bases between them. The CDR3 runs 15 residues. CDR3 sequence reads: CASSQEHLVSYEQYF. The CDR3 region has the DNA TGCGCCAGCAGCCAAGAGCACCTAGTCTCCTACGAGCAGTACTTC.

This clone was seen only once. The V gene is TRBV27, the J gene TRBJ1-1, with TRBD1 matching over 7 bases. V shed 4 bases, J shed 3 bases, and the junction held 2 bases outside the gene matches. Germline CDR1 is MNHEY and CDR2 is SMNVEV (reference sequence). The CDR3 is 13 amino acids. The CDR3 reads CASSYRGYTEAFF. The CDR3 DNA follows: TGTGCCAGCAGTTACAGGGGTTACACTGAAGCTTTCTTT.

The chain recombines TRBV5-1 with TRBJ1-1; D is perhaps TRBD1 (6 bases). Germline V lookup: CDR1 SGHRS, CDR2 YFSETQ. The CDR3 runs to 14 residues. V lost 0 bases to trimming and J lost 10 bases, with 16 bases between them. CDR3 in DNA: TGCGCCAGCAGCTTGGAGGCTGGGGGCGGAGGAGCTTTCTTT. Translation: CASSLEAGGGGAFF.

The table lists this clone with a few counts. DNA of the CDR3: TGTGCCAGCAGTCCGTCGACGGGGGGTGGTGAAAAACTGTTTTTT. Translating it yields CASSPSTGGGEKLFF. This chain joins TRBV6-5 and TRBJ1-4; a weak D match, TRBD1 (5 bases). The CDR3 runs 15 residues. Trimming removed 5 bases at V and 7 bases at J, with 17 bases between. Looked up from germline, CDR1 is MNHEY and CDR2 is SVGAGI.

This clone was seen more than once but under ten times. The chain carries TRBV5-6 and TRBJ1-2; D call uncertain. The CDR3 extends over 13 amino acids. Deletions cut 0 bases from V and 8 bases from J, with 11 bases between. Germline-derived CDR1 and CDR2 are SGHDT and YYEEEE. The CDR3 bases are TGTGCCAGCAGCTTGGGCAATCTGCGGGGCTACACCTTC. Encoded protein: CASSLGNLRGYTF.

This clone was counted between two and nine times. The chain employs TRBV4-3 and TRBJ1-2; D remains ambiguous. There are 13 residues in the CDR3. V dropped 2 bases and J dropped 3 bases, with 7 bases sitting between them. Germline values: CDR1 LGHNA, CDR2 YSLEER. The CDR3 sequence is CASSQNTYYGYTF. CDR3 bases: TGCGCCAGCAGCCAAAACACATACTATGGCTACACCTTC.

The V gene is TRBV5-4, the J gene TRBJ2-7; 9 bases are a match to TRBD1. J gave up 5 bases and V 4 bases, and 4 bases lay outside the gene matches. CDR1 SGHNT and CDR2 YYREEE come from the germline V gene (reference sequence). The CDR3 consists of 13 residues. Here the CDR3 DNA reads TGTGCCAGCAGCCGGGACAGGGATAACGAGCAGTACTTC. Amino acid sequence: CASSRDRDNEQYF.

V usage is TRBV27 and J usage is TRBJ1-2, with 7 bases lining up with TRBD1. The CDR3 contains 13 residues. Looked up from germline, CDR1 is MNHEY and CDR2 is SMNVEV (reference sequence). Losses at the gene ends were 3 bases for V and 8 bases for J; bases not matched to a gene: 6. The CDR3 here is CASSLYGTDGYTF. The CDR3 bases are TGTGCCAGCAGTTTGTATGGGACAGACGGCTACACCTTC.

The chain carries TRBV7-9 and TRBJ2-2; tentative D call: TRBD1 (7 bases). The CDR3 runs to 15 residues. V lost 10 bases to trimming and J lost 1 base, with 16 bases between them. Germline CDR1 and CDR2: SEHNR and FQNEAQ (reference sequence). Here the CDR3 DNA reads TGTGCCACCGACCCAGGGGGAGGGAACACCGGGGAGCTGTTTTTT. Protein sequence: CATDPGGGNTGELFF.

This chain joins TRBV9 and TRBJ1-2, with D tentatively TRBD1 (5 bases). The germline gives CDR1 SGDLS, CDR2 YYNGEE. The CDR3 has 16 amino acids. V was cut by 6 bases and J by 4 bases, with 22 bases left in between. In DNA form, the CDR3 reads TGTGCCAGCACCCCGTGGGAGGCAGGGACTTCCTATGGCTACACCTTC. This gives the protein CASTPWEAGTSYGYTF.

The chain links TRBV5-6 to TRBJ1-1; 7 nucleotides agree with TRBD1. CDR1 is SGHDT, CDR2 YYEEEE, per germline. The CDR3 totals 12 residues. V dropped 1 base and J dropped 11; count of bases not matched to a gene: 5. The CDR3 sequence is CASSLMTGFAFF. Here the CDR3 DNA reads TGTGCCAGCAGCTTGATGACAGGGTTTGCTTTCTTT.

The rearrangement joins TRBV6-5 to TRBJ1-2; TRBD1 is a possible D gene (5 bases). This CDR3 region has 11 residues. In germline, CDR1 is MNHEY, CDR2 SVGAGI. V was shortened by 6 bases and J by 8 bases, with 10 bases between the two germline ends. CDR3 protein: CASRGPRGYTF. CDR3 nucleotide sequence: TGTGCCAGCAGGGGGCCCAGGGGCTACACCTTC.

The chain couples TRBV9 to TRBJ2-5; no definite D call. The CDR3 contains 15 residues. Trimming cost V 0 bases and J 3 bases, with 12 bases left between them. Per germline, CDR1 SGDLS and CDR2 YYNGEE. The CDR3 loop is CASSVGSWSEETQYF. CDR3 DNA: TGTGCCAGCAGCGTAGGGTCTTGGAGTGAAGAGACCCAGTACTTC.

This clone was observed a single time. The genes are TRBV9 and TRBJ2-7, with TRBD2 matching 9 bases. From germline, CDR1 is SGDLS and CDR2 YYNGEE. The CDR3 consists of 14 residues. Germline trimming cut 3 bases from V and 7 bases from J; bases unmatched to any gene: 8. The DNA for the CDR3 is TGTGCCAGCAGCGAGGGACTAGCTCGAACTGAGCAGTACTTC. This encodes CASSEGLARTEQYF.